This T cell receptor beta chain was sequenced for a study of response to subunit inactivated influenza vaccine. Points from the study as a whole: The authors proposed limited new T cell recruitment per seasonal influenza vaccination.

Looked up from germline, CDR1 is MNHNS and CDR2 is SASEGT. V lost 6 bases, J lost 4 bases, and 4 bases stayed unmatched. CDR3 length: 14 amino acids. This clonotype was observed a few times. The antigen is undetermined. TCRdb reprocessed the RT-PCR reads via MiXCR and lists one record per CDR3 protein. The sample consists of over 800,000 distinct CDR3 sequences, over 20% of them appearing once. The source was PBMCs from blood, collected about 5 days after vaccination. The chain joins TRBV6-1 to TRBJ2-5; 11 bases align to TRBD2. The sequence came from a man aged 45 to 65 who received an inactivated influenza vaccine. The CDR3 loop reads CASRLAGDRETQYF. CDR3 coding DNA: TGTGCCAGCAGACTAGCGGGAGATCGAGAGACCCAGTACTTC.